Detailed here is one TCR beta chain. This entry belongs to a study of shared clonotypes between healthy human individuals. Study background: Researchers assigned three CD4 naive, three CD4 memory, two CD8 naive and one CD8 memory plate to each donor.

Clones were sequenced by immunoSEQ multiplex PCR, and TCRdb holds only the in-frame ones, with some missing. This table has roughly 530,000 clones, 90% to 96% appearing once. CDR3 length equals 14 residues. The V end was cut by 3 bases, the J end by 0 bases, with 9 bases between. CDR1 and CDR2 from the germline V gene are MGHRA and YSYEKL. V gene TRBV4-1 combines with J gene TRBJ2-7; D remains unclear. The sequencing sample was made of naive CD4+ T cells sorted from blood. Sample subset: CD45RA+ positively selected. The TCR originated in a woman aged 25 to 45 in good health. The CDR3 region is CASSQLLSSYEQYF. In DNA, the CDR3 is TGCGCCAGCAGCCAGCTCCTCAGCTCCTACGAGCAGTACTTC.